Listed here are 27 T cell receptor beta chains from one sample, sequenced in a study of blood T cell repertoires in COVID-19. Libraries were prepared by immunoSEQ multiplex PCR; TCRdb keeps only in-frame clonotypes and omits some of them. The sample gives about 220,000 clones, approximately 84% of which show up once; under 2% is in the top ten. Sequencing was carried out using peripheral blood. The origin of the receptors is a man aged 40-55 years with active or convalescent COVID-19.

This clone was seen a few times. The CDR3 loop is CAWSKGLNNSPLHF. For the CDR3, the DNA is TGTGCCTGGAGTAAGGGGCTAAATAATTCACCCCTCCACTTT. The rearrangement uses TRBV30 and TRBJ1-6, with D possibly TRBD1 on 5 matching bases. The CDR3 consists of 14 residues. CDR1 and CDR2 (germline): GTSNPN, SVGIG (reference sequence). V was pared by 2 bases and J by 5 bases, with 10 bases between.

The chain employs TRBV7-7 and TRBJ2-5, with D hard to call. The CDR3 has 13 amino acids. V lost 2 bases to trimming and J lost 1 base, with 5 bases between them. The germline V gene has CDR1 SSHAT and CDR2 FNYEAQ (reference sequence). CDR3 sequence (DNA): TGTGCCAGCAGCTTAAACTTCCAAGAGACCCAGTACTTC. Translated, it gives CASSLNFQETQYF.

CDR3 sequence (DNA): TGTGCCAGCAGCTCCCTGAAGGGACAGGGCTATGGCTACACCTTC. Its translation: CASSSLKGQGYGYTF. This chain joins TRBV7-8 and TRBJ1-2; 9 bases match TRBD1. CDR1 is SGHVS, CDR2 FQNEAQ, per germline. This CDR3 contains 15 residues. Trimming cost V 4 bases and J 4 bases; bases outside gene matches: 7.

This clone was seen just once. The V and J genes are TRBV5-1 and TRBJ1-1; possibly TRBD1 for D (5 bases). Germline loops: CDR1 SGHRS, CDR2 YFSETQ. V was shortened by 3 bases and J by 1 base, with 7 bases between the two germline ends. This CDR3 is built from 13 residues. The chain's CDR3 is CASSYGQNTEAFF. CDR3 sequence (DNA): TGCGCCAGCAGCTATGGACAGAACACTGAAGCTTTCTTT. Supplemented by reference TRBV5-1 and TRBJ1-1, the full variable domain reads KAGVTQTPRYLIKTRGQQVTLSCSPISGHRSVSWYQQTPGQGLQFLFEYFSETQRNKGNFPGRFSGRQFSNSRSEMNVSTLELGDSALYLCASSYGQNTEAFFGQGTRLTVV.

The rearrangement joins TRBV7-2 to TRBJ2-5, with 8 nucleotides matching TRBD1. V trimming: 2 bases; J trimming: 5 bases; junction bases outside the gene matches: 7. CDR1 is SGHTA, CDR2 FQGNSA, per germline. This CDR3 is built from 15 residues. The CDR3 DNA reads TGTGCCAGCAGCTTAATCATCAGGGGGCCCGAGACCCAGTACTTC. This gives the protein CASSLIIRGPETQYF.

V and J are TRBV19 and TRBJ2-1; D remains unclear. The CDR3 is 13 residues long. Deletions cut 1 base from V and 9 bases from J, with 10 bases between. Germline V gene lookup returns CDR1 LNHDA and CDR2 SQIVND (reference sequence). The CDR3 region is CASSIVETGEQFF. The CDR3 bases are TGTGCCAGTAGTATAGTTGAAACCGGTGAGCAGTTCTTC.

Notes on this clone: At the DNA level, this CDR3 is encoded by other sequences in the same sample as well. The V and J genes are TRBV28 and TRBJ2-7; D gene unclear. The length of the CDR3 is 13 residues. Germline loops: CDR1 MDHEN, CDR2 SYDVKM. V lost 2 bases to trimming and J lost 0 bases, with 5 bases between them. Here the CDR3 reads CASSLGPSYEQYF. The CDR3 nucleotides read TGTGCCAGCAGTTTAGGGCCCTCCTACGAGCAGTACTTC.

The chain employs TRBV12-3 or TRBV12-4 and TRBJ2-1; the D gene is possibly TRBD1 (6 bases). Trimming took off 5 bases at V and 5 bases at J, with 7 bases between the two ends. The CDR3 contains 12 residues. The CDR3 region is CASSGQHNEQFF. The CDR3 bases are TGTGCCAGCAGTGGACAGCACAATGAGCAGTTCTTC.

The rearrangement links TRBV19 to TRBJ1-3, with D hard to call. The CDR3 has 17 amino acids. The V end lost 5 bases, the J end lost 2 bases, and 19 bases lay between the germline ends. Germline values: CDR1 LNHDA, CDR2 SQIVND (reference sequence). The CDR3: CASSLEDPPSAGNTIYF. CDR3 DNA: TGTGCCAGTAGTCTTGAGGATCCCCCCTCAGCTGGAAACACCATATATTTT. The whole variable domain, remainder taken from reference TRBV19 and TRBJ1-3, is DGGITQSPKYLFRKEGQNVTLSCEQNLNHDAMYWYRQDPGQGLRLIYYSQIVNDFQKGDIAEGYSVSREKKESFPLTVTSAQKNPTAFYLCASSLEDPPSAGNTIYFGEGSWLTVV.

This rearrangement joins TRBV4-1 to TRBJ2-7, with 8 positions matching TRBD1. Germline V lookup: CDR1 MGHRA, CDR2 YSYEKL. The CDR3 runs 15 residues. With V trimmed by 1 base and J by 8 bases, 10 bases remained unmatched. This CDR3 reads CASSQVGDRKPQQYF. The CDR3 DNA reads TGCGCCAGCAGCCAAGTAGGGGACAGGAAGCCGCAGCAGTACTTC.

V and J are TRBV5-1 and TRBJ2-7, with a possible D match to TRBD1 (5 bases). Trimming removed 2 bases at V and 0 bases at J, with 9 bases between. Looked up from germline, CDR1 is SGHRS and CDR2 is YFSETQ. The CDR3 loop spans 14 amino acids. The CDR3 nucleotides read TGCGCCAGCAGCTTCCAGGGCCACTCCTACGAGCAGTACTTC. This translates into CASSFQGHSYEQYF.

The V and J genes are TRBV7-9 and TRBJ1-4; the D gene is possibly TRBD1 (6 bases). Germline V gene data show CDR1 as SEHNR and CDR2 as FQNEAQ (reference sequence). CDR3 size: 16 residues. Trimming took 1 base from V and 7 from J, leaving 16 bases between them. The CDR3 DNA reads TGTGCCAGCAGCTTAGTTTCTTCAGGGGTCCTTGAAAAACTGTTTTTT. Translation gives CASSLVSSGVLEKLFF. The full variable domain, rest sourced from reference TRBV7-9 and TRBJ1-4, is DTGVSQNPRHKITKRGQNVTFRCDPISEHNRLYWYRQTLGQGPEFLTYFQNEAQLEKSRLLSDRFSAERPKGSFSTLEIQRTEQGDSAMYLCASSLVSSGVLEKLFFGSGTQLSVL.

The chain uses TRBV28 and TRBJ2-7; 7 bases are shared with TRBD1. The trim removed 5 bases at V and 3 bases at J, leaving 10 bases unmatched. The length of the CDR3 is 15 residues. CDR1 is MDHEN, CDR2 SYDVKM, per germline. CDR3 in amino acids: CASSTRDSPFYEQYF. CDR3 sequence (DNA): TGTGCCAGCAGTACCCGGGACAGCCCCTTCTACGAGCAGTACTTC.

The rearrangement links TRBV30 to TRBJ2-1, with 8 bases fitting TRBD2. The CDR3 spans 15 residues. Germline V lookup: CDR1 GTSNPN, CDR2 SVGIG (reference sequence). The V gene end was trimmed by 1 base and the J gene end by 5 bases; junction bases not matched to a gene: 7. As DNA, the CDR3 is TGTGCCTGGAGTGGATCGGGGGGGCCTAACAATGAGCAGTTCTTC. It translates to CAWSGSGGPNNEQFF. The full variable domain, rest sourced from reference TRBV30 and TRBJ2-1, is SQTIHQWPATLVQPVGSPLSLECTVEGTSNPNLYWYRQAAGRGLQLLFYSVGIGQISSEVPQNLSASRPQDRQFILSSKKLLLSDSGFYLCAWSGSGGPNNEQFFGPGTRLTVL.

A single count supports this clone. V gene TRBV5-5 combines with J gene TRBJ1-1, with TRBD1 matching over 9 bases. Unmatched junction bases numbered 5, after V lost 6 bases and J lost 5 bases. Germline V gene data show CDR1 as SGHKS and CDR2 as YYEKEE (reference sequence). The CDR3 has 13 residues. This chain's CDR3 is CASKGQGKTEAFF. The DNA for the CDR3 is TGTGCCAGCAAGGGACAGGGAAAGACTGAAGCTTTCTTT. The full variable domain, its missing parts supplied by reference TRBV5-5 and TRBJ1-1, is DAGVTQSPTHLIKTRGQQVTLRCSPISGHKSVSWYQQVLGQGPQFIFQYYEKEERGRGNFPDRFSARQFPNYSSELNVNALLLGDSALYLCASKGQGKTEAFFGQGTRLTVV.

The chain employs TRBV7-6 and TRBJ2-5; 7 bases agree with TRBD1. Germline values: CDR1 SGHVS, CDR2 FNYEAQ. The CDR3 has 15 residues. The V segment lost 4 bases and the J segment 5 bases; nucleotides outside the gene matches: 10. Here the CDR3 reads CASSSRRQGAETQYF. The CDR3 DNA reads TGTGCCAGCAGCTCCCGACGACAGGGTGCGGAGACCCAGTACTTC.

The chain links TRBV28 to TRBJ1-2; D perhaps matches TRBD1 (5 bases). V was pared by 5 bases and J by 8 bases, with 24 bases between. Germline CDR1 is MDHEN and CDR2 is SYDVKM. The CDR3 is made up of 16 amino acids. The CDR3 DNA is TGTGCCAGCAGTCTCCGGGGCGGGGGTGAGTGGGGCGGCTACACCTTC. Residues: CASSLRGGGEWGGYTF.

The rearrangement links TRBV2 to TRBJ1-1; D possibly corresponds to TRBD1 (5 bases). The ends were cut back, 4 bases at V and 1 base at J, with 10 bases in the middle. This CDR3 region has 14 residues. The germline CDR1 and CDR2 sequences are SNHLY and FYNNEI. CDR3 protein: CASSGNGGNTEAFF. CDR3 coding DNA: TGTGCCAGCAGTGGGAACGGGGGGAACACTGAAGCTTTCTTT.

V and J are TRBV9 and TRBJ2-2; 8 positions match TRBD1. CDR1 is SGDLS, CDR2 YYNGEE, per germline. J gave up 4 bases and V 6 bases, and 8 bases lay outside the gene matches. This CDR3 contains 15 residues. The CDR3 bases are TGTGCCAGCACCCGACAGGGGACAACCACCGGGGAGCTGTTTTTT. It is translated as CASTRQGTTTGELFF.

V usage is TRBV2 and J usage is TRBJ2-7; weak D call: TRBD2 (6 bases). The CDR3 has 14 residues. In germline, CDR1 is SNHLY, CDR2 FYNNEI. The V and J ends lost 6 bases and 5 bases respectively, with 17 bases between them. Written as DNA, the CDR3 is TGTGCCAGCAGGAGGAGGGAACGATTCGACGAGCAGTACTTC. It encodes CASRRRERFDEQYF.

The CDR3 DNA reads as TGTGCCAGCAGTTTCGCCTACGGGGATCTTAACTATGGCTACACCTTC. Protein: CASSFAYGDLNYGYTF. The chain carries TRBV6-5 and TRBJ1-2; D ambiguous. V gave up 4 bases and J gave up 1 base, with 16 bases separating them. The CDR3 runs to 16 residues. Per the germline V gene, CDR1 is MNHEY and CDR2 is SVGAGI.

The J gene is TRBJ1-6, the V gene TRBV10-2; D may be TRBD1 (6 bases). This CDR3 has 16 residues. V lost 3 bases to trimming and J lost 4 bases, with 13 bases between them. Looked up from germline, CDR1 is WSHSY and CDR2 is SAAADI. The CDR3, as DNA: TGCGCCAGCAGTGAACAGGGATTATCTTATAATTCACCCCTCCACTTT. It translates to CASSEQGLSYNSPLHF.

The genes are TRBV28 and TRBJ1-4; unclear D gene. CDR1 MDHEN and CDR2 SYDVKM come from the germline V gene. V gave up 5 bases and J gave up 2 bases, with 12 bases separating them. The CDR3 totals 15 residues. CDR3 sequence reads: CASSPLTETNEKLFF. The CDR3 nucleotides are TGTGCCAGCAGTCCCCTGACGGAGACTAATGAAAAACTGTTTTTT.

The V gene is TRBV7-3, the J gene TRBJ1-6; no firm D call. There are 18 residues in the CDR3. Between the trimmed V and J ends, which lost 1 base and 7 bases, there was a span of 20 bases. Germline V CDR1 and CDR2: SGHTA, FQGTGA. This chain's CDR3 is CASSLRSPGSSGNSPLHF. The CDR3 nucleotides read TGTGCCAGCAGCTTAAGGTCCCCGGGGTCTTCTGGAAATTCACCCCTCCACTTT.

The chain links TRBV28 to TRBJ1-2; 7 bases line up with TRBD1. V lost 4 bases, J lost 6 bases, and 8 bases stayed unmatched. This CDR3 spans 14 amino acids. Germline CDR1 reads MDHEN; CDR2 reads SYDVKM. CDR3 nucleotide sequence: TGTGCCAGCAGTTCCCCAGGGGGATACGATGGCTACACCTTC. This sequence encodes CASSSPGGYDGYTF.

The rearrangement uses TRBV5-1 and TRBJ1-2; 8 bases match TRBD1. V was pared by 1 base and J by 8 bases, with 16 bases of the junction left unmatched. CDR1 is SGHRS and CDR2 is YFSETQ in the germline V gene. This CDR3 is 17 amino acids long. CDR3 coding DNA: TGCGCCAGCAGCTTGTTTTCAGACAGGGGTTTTTCTGGAGGCTACACCTTC. Translated, it gives CASSLFSDRGFSGGYTF.

The chain carries TRBV6-5 and TRBJ2-7; 8 bases agree with TRBD1. Per the germline V gene, CDR1 is MNHEY and CDR2 is SVGAGI. With 0 bases clipped from V and 3 bases from J, the junction kept 4 bases outside the gene matches. This CDR3 has 15 amino acids. Here the CDR3 reads CASSYSTQGDYEQYF. The CDR3 DNA reads TGTGCCAGCAGTTACTCGACACAGGGGGACTACGAGCAGTACTTC.